This T cell receptor (beta chain) was sequenced in a study of blood T cell repertoires in COVID-19. Background on the study: Whether acute or convalescent, the COVID-19 samples came from the United States, Italy and Spain.

Sequencing was performed with immunoSEQ multiplex PCR; in TCRdb, only in-frame clones are kept and a portion is missing. The profile shows 150,000 to 200,000 clones, 88% of them singletons. The length of the CDR3 is 15 residues. Losses at the gene ends were 5 bases for V and 4 bases for J; bases not matched to a gene: 6. Germline loops: CDR1 SGHAT, CDR2 FQNNGV. The J gene is TRBJ1-3, the V gene TRBV11-2; 9 bases fit TRBD1. Source material: peripheral blood. This TCR was recovered from a man aged 65 to 85 with active or convalescent COVID-19. The CDR3 DNA is TGTGCCAGCAGCCACGCCACAGGGGGCGGAAACACCATATATTTT. Residues: CASSHATGGGNTIYF.